Presented here are 17 T cell receptor beta chains from one specimen sequenced in a study of OX40 agonist ivuxolimab in advanced cancers. Library preparation used the immunoSEQ multiplex PCR assay. The table comes from immuneACCESS by way of TCRdb, which keeps in-frame sequences with V and J called. Part of the clones is missing from these tables; in studies checked, under half for an unresolved V gene and the rest for unknown reasons. This sample gives approximately 160,000 clones in total; approximately 94% of them show up just once. The top ten hold approximately 0.3% of the sample. The specimen was CD4+ or CD8+ T cells sorted from blood, collected in a trial of the OX40 agonist ivuxolimab. The receptors stem from an adult with an advanced solid tumor such as melanoma, head and neck, liver or kidney cancer.

The chain joins TRBV27 to TRBJ1-2, with D perhaps matching TRBD1 (5 bases). Trimming cost V 5 bases and J 8 bases, with 21 bases left between them. CDR1 and CDR2 (germline): MNHEY, SMNVEV (reference sequence). The CDR3 totals 15 residues. The CDR3 DNA reads TGTGCCAGCAGTGCCGGGACTGCAGCGGTTTACGGCTACACCTTC. Amino acids: CASSAGTAAVYGYTF.

The chain links TRBV7-3 to TRBJ1-1; D gene unclear. CDR1 and CDR2 (germline): SGHTA, FQGTGA. The CDR3 has 16 amino acids. Trimming stripped 1 base from V and 0 bases from J, with 12 bases between. The CDR3 here is CASSLNFEEMNTEAFF. The CDR3 region has the DNA TGTGCCAGCAGCTTAAACTTTGAGGAGATGAACACTGAAGCTTTCTTT.

The chain is built from TRBV15 and TRBJ2-5; 9 nucleotides agree with TRBD1. CDR3 length: 14 residues. The trim removed 1 base at V and 4 bases at J, leaving 1 base unmatched. Per germline, CDR1 LNHNV and CDR2 YYDKDF (reference sequence). The CDR3 DNA is TGTGCCACCAGCAGAGGGGGACAGGGAGAGACCCAGTACTTC. Protein sequence: CATSRGGQGETQYF.

This clone was seen just once. The chain links TRBV28 to TRBJ2-1; TRBD2 aligns across 11 bases. V gave up 5 bases and J gave up 10 bases; unmatched junction bases: 7. The germline V gene has CDR1 MDHEN and CDR2 SYDVKM. The CDR3 is made up of 14 amino acids. The CDR3 sequence is CASSDSGRAGEQFF. The CDR3, as DNA: TGTGCCAGCAGTGATAGCGGGAGGGCTGGGGAGCAGTTCTTC.

The chain links TRBV13 to TRBJ2-7; 7 nucleotides line up with TRBD1. The germline gives CDR1 PRHDT, CDR2 FYEKMQ (reference sequence). This CDR3 spans 15 amino acids. J lost 5 bases, V lost 5 bases, and 12 bases had no gene match. The CDR3 DNA is TGTGCCAGCAGCCCCCAGGGGGTCCGGTTAGACGAGCAGTACTTC. As protein: CASSPQGVRLDEQYF.

This CDR3 is CASSGTSGVWETQYF. The CDR3 region has the DNA TGTGCCAGTAGTGGGACTAGCGGGGTTTGGGAGACCCAGTACTTC. The V and J genes are TRBV19 and TRBJ2-5; TRBD2 matches 13 bases. V dropped 5 bases and J dropped 5; count of bases not matched to a gene: 5. Germline CDR1 is LNHDA and CDR2 is SQIVND (reference sequence). The CDR3 extends over 15 amino acids.

The rearrangement links TRBV7-9 to TRBJ2-7; D is unclear. The CDR3 length is 14 residues. Germline CDR1 reads SEHNR; CDR2 reads FQNEAQ (reference sequence). V was clipped by 1 base and J by 2 bases, with 9 bases between them. CDR3 residues: CASSLGQYPYEQYF. The CDR3 nucleotides are TGTGCCAGCAGCTTAGGTCAGTACCCCTACGAGCAGTACTTC.

The CDR3 DNA sequence: TGTGCCAGCACCGTCGGCAGGGCATCCTACGAGCAGTACTTC. Protein sequence: CASTVGRASYEQYF. The V and J genes are TRBV28 and TRBJ2-7, with D possibly matching TRBD1 (5 bases). The V gene's germline CDR1 is MDHEN and CDR2 SYDVKM. V gave up 7 bases and J gave up 1 base, with 14 bases separating them. The CDR3 is made up of 14 amino acids.

The chain carries TRBV29-1 and TRBJ1-4; tentative D call: TRBD1 (5 bases). The CDR3 contains 12 residues. V was pared by 4 bases and J by 2 bases, with 5 bases between. Germline CDR1 SQVTM, CDR2 ANQGSEA. Here the CDR3 DNA reads TGCAGCGTTGGACAGACTAATGAAAAACTGTTTTTT. Amino acids: CSVGQTNEKLFF.

The rearrangement links TRBV11-1 to TRBJ1-2; 7 bases line up with TRBD1. Germline-derived CDR1 and CDR2 are SGHAT and FQDESV (reference sequence). CDR3 size: 14 residues. J lost 4 bases, V lost 5 bases, and 7 bases had no gene match. Here the CDR3 reads CASSPRDSGYGYTF. DNA for the CDR3: TGTGCCAGCAGCCCCCGGGACAGCGGCTATGGCTACACCTTC.

This clone was found once. This chain joins TRBV15 and TRBJ1-4; TRBD1 is a possible D gene (6 bases). Germline V gene data show CDR1 as LNHNV and CDR2 as YYDKDF (reference sequence). The CDR3 covers 14 residues. Trimming shortened V by 9 bases and J by 8 bases, and 19 bases separated the two germline ends. The DNA of the CDR3 is TGTGCCACTCGACGGGACATCGAACGGGAAAAACTGTTTTTT. The encoded protein is CATRRDIEREKLFF.

As to this clone: Other DNA sequences in the sample encode the same CDR3. The rearrangement uses TRBV10-3 and TRBJ1-1, with D unresolved. CDR3 size: 13 residues. Trimming cost V 8 bases and J 1 base, with 11 bases left between them. Per the germline V gene, CDR1 is ENHRY and CDR2 is SYGVKD. The CDR3 sequence is CAISGPTNTEAFF. CDR3 DNA: TGTGCCATCTCAGGACCTACGAACACTGAAGCTTTCTTT.

The V call is TRBV4-2, the J call TRBJ2-7; a weak D match, TRBD1 (5 bases). With 3 bases removed from V and 1 base from J, the gap between germline ends came to 10 bases. Germline CDR1 is LGHNA and CDR2 is YNFKEQ. The CDR3 totals 14 residues. CDR3 in DNA: TGTGCCAGCAGCCAGAGCTCAGGGTCCTACGAGCAGTACTTC. This translates into CASSQSSGSYEQYF.

The chain employs TRBV2 and TRBJ1-4; a possible D gene is TRBD1 (5 bases). This CDR3 is 17 amino acids long. In germline, CDR1 is SNHLY, CDR2 FYNNEI. V shed 4 bases and J shed 0 bases, with 15 bases lying between them. The CDR3 spells CASSVRRRAATNEKLFF. CDR3 DNA: TGTGCCAGCAGTGTAAGGCGCAGGGCTGCAACTAATGAAAAACTGTTTTTT.

The genes are TRBV4-2 and TRBJ1-2; no clear D. The V end was cut by 0 bases, the J end by 2 bases, with 10 bases between. The V gene's germline CDR1 is LGHNA and CDR2 YNFKEQ. CDR3 length equals 15 residues. The CDR3 protein is CASSQDNRPNYGYTF. The CDR3 DNA sequence: TGTGCCAGCAGCCAAGATAACAGACCCAACTATGGCTACACCTTC.

The J gene is TRBJ1-3, the V gene TRBV5-1; a possible D gene is TRBD1 (5 bases). Deletions cut 2 bases from V and 2 bases from J, with 8 bases between. Per germline, CDR1 SGHRS and CDR2 YFSETQ. This CDR3 region has 14 residues. In nucleotides, the CDR3 is TGCGCCAGCAGCTTTCAGGGCCCTGGAAACACCATATATTTT. Translation: CASSFQGPGNTIYF.

The V call is TRBV6-5, the J call TRBJ1-5, with TRBD1 matching 10 bases. The germline V gene has CDR1 MNHEY and CDR2 SVGAGI. This CDR3 comprises 15 residues. V trimming: 8 bases; J trimming: 7 bases; junction bases outside the gene matches: 11. This CDR3 is CASGGTGTGEQPQHF. CDR3 nucleotides: TGTGCCAGCGGGGGAACCGGGACAGGGGAACAGCCCCAGCATTTT.